Shown below are 23 T cell receptor beta chains from a single sample sequenced in a study of blood T cell repertoires in COVID-19. The method was immunoSEQ multiplex PCR; TCRdb's version includes in-frame clones alone and lacks a portion of them. The table lists over 45,000 clones, 65% to 85% of them singletons. Sequencing was performed on peripheral blood. Receptor source: a man in his 60s with acute or convalescent COVID-19.

The chain carries TRBV6-1 and TRBJ1-2; the match to TRBD1 covers 7 bases. Trimming removed 1 base from V and 3 bases from J; junction bases left unmatched: 5. Germline lookup yields CDR1 MNHNS and CDR2 SASEGT. The CDR3 spans 15 residues. CDR3 sequence reads: CASSEGTGQYYGYTF. Written as DNA, the CDR3 is TGTGCCAGCAGTGAAGGGACGGGACAGTACTATGGCTACACCTTC.

V usage is TRBV7-9 and J usage is TRBJ2-1; 10 bases line up with TRBD1. The CDR3 is made up of 14 amino acids. Germline V CDR1 and CDR2: SEHNR, FQNEAQ (reference sequence). V was pared by 5 bases and J by 9 bases, with 7 bases of the junction left unmatched. The CDR3: CASSPGTGDREQFF. CDR3 in DNA: TGTGCCAGCAGCCCCGGGACAGGGGATCGTGAGCAGTTCTTC.

The chain has TRBV2 and TRBJ2-1; 9 bases match TRBD1. V trimming: 6 bases; J trimming: 16 bases; junction bases outside the gene matches: 7. CDR1 and CDR2 from the germline V gene are SNHLY and FYNNEI. The CDR3 is made up of 11 amino acids. CDR3 coding DNA: TGTGCCAGCAGGGTAGGACAGGGGAAATTCTTC. This translates into CASRVGQGKFF.

The chain links TRBV4-2 to TRBJ1-4; no firm D call. CDR1 and CDR2 from the germline V gene are LGHNA and YNFKEQ. This CDR3 has 15 residues. Deletions cut 1 base from V and 4 bases from J, with 10 bases between. The CDR3 coding sequence is TGTGCCAGCAGCCAAGTGAAGCGCAGTAATGAAAAACTGTTTTTT. It encodes CASSQVKRSNEKLFF.

The gene calls are TRBV6-2 or TRBV6-3 and TRBJ2-6; no reliable D call. The germline V and J ends were trimmed by 6 bases and 0 bases, with 12 bases remaining between them. Germline V gene data show CDR1 as MNHEY and CDR2 as SVGEGT. The CDR3 spans 16 residues. This CDR3 is CASSPVRSSGANVLTF. The CDR3 bases are TGTGCCAGCAGCCCCGTCCGTTCCTCTGGGGCCAACGTCCTGACTTTC.

The V gene is TRBV11-2, the J gene TRBJ2-3; possibly TRBD2 for D (6 bases). Trimming shortened V by 1 base and J by 5 bases, and 10 bases separated the two germline ends. The CDR3 length is 14 residues. Germline assignment: CDR1 SGHAT and CDR2 FQNNGV. CDR3 DNA sequence: TGTGCCAGCAGCTTAGCTAGCGTCGAAGATACGCAGTATTTT. Translated: CASSLASVEDTQYF. Complete variable domain (other parts from reference TRBV11-2 and TRBJ2-3): EAGVAQSPRYKIIEKRQSVAFWCNPISGHATLYWYQQILGQGPKLLIQFQNNGVVDDSQLPKDRFSAERLKGVDSTLKIQPAKLEDSAVYLCASSLASVEDTQYFGPGTRLTVL.

The J gene is TRBJ2-7, the V gene TRBV15; 7 bases align to TRBD1. Germline V gene sequence: CDR1 LNHNV, CDR2 YYDKDF (reference sequence). J lost 6 bases, V lost 6 bases, and 8 bases had no gene match. This CDR3 is built from 13 residues. CDR3 loop: CATSETGAGEQYF. DNA of the CDR3: TGTGCCACCAGTGAAACAGGGGCGGGCGAGCAGTACTTC. The full variable domain, its missing parts supplied by reference TRBV15 and TRBJ2-7, is DAMVIQNPRYQVTQFGKPVTLSCSQTLNHNVMYWYQQKSSQAPKLLFHYYDKDFNNEADTPDNFQSRRPNTSFCFLDIRSPGLGDTAMYLCATSETGAGEQYFGPGTRLTVT.

J is TRBJ2-5 and V is TRBV28; 9 bases fit TRBD2. CDR3 length: 15 residues. Unmatched junction bases numbered 7, after V lost 4 bases and J lost 4 bases. The germline gives CDR1 MDHEN, CDR2 SYDVKM. CDR3 nucleotide sequence: TGTGCCAGCAGTTCTGGCGGGGGGGACGGAGAGACCCAGTACTTC. It specifies CASSSGGGDGETQYF.

V and J are TRBV10-3 and TRBJ1-1; D not resolved. CDR1 and CDR2 from the germline V gene are ENHRY and SYGVKD. The CDR3 loop spans 15 amino acids. Trimming pared 0 bases from V and 0 bases from J, leaving 8 bases between. DNA for the CDR3: TGTGCCATCAGTGAGTCGGCCGATTTGAACACTGAAGCTTTCTTT. Residues: CAISESADLNTEAFF.

This clone was detected only once. The chain combines TRBV12-5 with TRBJ1-2; D might be TRBD1 (6 bases). This CDR3 is 13 amino acids long. The germline V and J ends were trimmed by 2 bases and 3 bases, with 7 bases remaining between them. Per germline, CDR1 LGHNT and CDR2 FRNRAP. The CDR3 reads CASGLRQDYGYTF. The CDR3 DNA follows: TGTGCTAGTGGTTTGAGACAGGACTATGGCTACACCTTC.

Remarks on this clone: The junction departs from germline at one end; a sequencing error may be responsible. V is TRBV7-7 and J is TRBJ2-3; D remains unclear. The germline gives CDR1 SSHAT, CDR2 FNYEAQ (reference sequence). The CDR3 has 16 amino acids. Here the CDR3 DNA reads TGTGCTAGCAGCTCTAGGCCCCCACCAGCCGCAGATACGCAGTATTTT. It is translated as CASSSRPPPAADTQYF. The full variable domain, in which reference TRBV7-7 and TRBJ2-3 provide the parts outside the CDR3, is GAGVSQSPRYKVTKRGQDVTLRCDPISSHATLYWYQQALGQGPEFLTYFNYEAQPDKSGLPSDRFSAERPEGSISTLTIQRTEQRDSAMYRCASSSRPPPAADTQYFGPGTRLTVL.

This clone was observed a handful of times. The rearrangement links TRBV5-1 to TRBJ2-5; tentatively, D is TRBD2 (5 bases). V was clipped by 0 bases and J by 1 base, with 10 bases between them. Looked up from germline, CDR1 is SGHRS and CDR2 is YFSETQ. The CDR3 sequence is 15 residues long. In DNA form, the CDR3 reads TGCGCCAGCAGCTTGGGTGGGAGCCCCCAAGAGACCCAGTACTTC. It specifies CASSLGGSPQETQYF.

The rearrangement uses TRBV27 and TRBJ2-1; 9 positions agree with TRBD1. The trim removed 5 bases at V and 6 bases at J, leaving 8 bases unmatched. The CDR3 consists of 15 residues. Germline loops: CDR1 MNHEY, CDR2 SMNVEV (reference sequence). The CDR3 protein is CASSPRTGVSNEQFF. CDR3 nucleotide sequence: TGTGCCAGCAGTCCCCGGACAGGGGTAAGCAATGAGCAGTTCTTC.

CDR3 sequence: CASSLGTAVTDTQYF. CDR3 nucleotide sequence: TGTGCCAGCAGCTTAGGGACAGCCGTCACAGATACGCAGTATTTT. The chain employs TRBV7-2 and TRBJ2-3, with a weak D call TRBD1 (6 bases). Trimming took off 1 base at V and 2 bases at J, with 10 bases between the two ends. Looked up from germline, CDR1 is SGHTA and CDR2 is FQGNSA. This CDR3 is 15 amino acids long.

The chain is built from TRBV27 and TRBJ1-1, with no clear D. V lost 3 bases and J 4 bases, leaving 6 bases between the germline ends. CDR3 length: 12 amino acids. Germline V gives CDR1 MNHEY, CDR2 SMNVEV (reference sequence). CDR3 nucleotide sequence: TGTGCCAGCAGTTTCGCGGGCACTGAAGCTTTCTTT. Its protein is CASSFAGTEAFF.

The genes are TRBV7-2 and TRBJ2-5; D unresolved. Trimming pared 4 bases from V and 2 bases from J, leaving 11 bases between. This CDR3 has 14 residues. The germline gives CDR1 SGHTA, CDR2 FQGNSA. The CDR3 reads CASSSPFRQETQYF. CDR3 nucleotides: TGTGCCAGCAGCTCCCCGTTCAGGCAAGAGACCCAGTACTTC. The entire variable domain, with the rest obtained from reference TRBV7-2 and TRBJ2-5, is as follows: GAGVSQSPSNKVTEKGKDVELRCDPISGHTALYWYRQSLGQGLEFLIYFQGNSAPDKSGLPSDRFSAERTGGSVSTLTIQRTQQEDSAVYLCASSSPFRQETQYFGPGTRLLVL.

This clone was picked up one time. The chain joins TRBV4-2 to TRBJ2-1; 9 bases agree with TRBD1. CDR3 length: 16 residues. The V gene end was trimmed by 5 bases and the J gene end by 5 bases; junction bases not matched to a gene: 10. Germline CDR1 reads LGHNA; CDR2 reads YNFKEQ. The CDR3 protein is CASSSKAGQGNNEQFF. CDR3 nucleotide sequence: TGTGCCAGCAGCTCCAAGGCGGGACAGGGAAACAATGAGCAGTTCTTC.

The rearrangement joins TRBV30 to TRBJ2-3; D unresolved. V was clipped by 2 bases and J by 2 bases, with 5 bases between them. The CDR3 has 12 amino acids. From germline, CDR1 is GTSNPN and CDR2 SVGIG (reference sequence). CDR3 in amino acids: CAWSPNTDTQYF. In DNA form, the CDR3 reads TGTGCCTGGAGTCCCAACACAGATACGCAGTATTTT.

The chain recombines TRBV6-5 with TRBJ1-5; the D gene is possibly TRBD1 (5 bases). Germline CDR1 reads MNHEY; CDR2 reads SVGAGI. The CDR3 spans 15 residues. V was clipped by 4 bases and J by 1 base, with 11 bases between them. The DNA for the CDR3 is TGTGCCAGCAGTTTGCAGGGATTGAGCAATCAGCCCCAGCATTTT. Translation: CASSLQGLSNQPQHF.

V and J are TRBV19 and TRBJ2-3; 9 positions match TRBD2. The CDR3 runs to 15 residues. The trim removed 9 bases at V and 2 bases at J, leaving 9 bases unmatched. Germline V gene lookup returns CDR1 LNHDA and CDR2 SQIVND (reference sequence). The CDR3 region is CASKLAGDNTDTQYF. CDR3 sequence (DNA): TGTGCCAGCAAGTTAGCGGGGGATAACACAGATACGCAGTATTTT.

The genes are TRBV9 and TRBJ2-2; 9 nucleotides match TRBD1. The CDR3 is made up of 15 amino acids. The V gene's germline CDR1 is SGDLS and CDR2 YYNGEE. After removal of 2 bases from V and 5 bases from J, the junction contained 4 bases not matched to a gene. The CDR3 region has the DNA TGTGCCAGCAGCGTCGACAGGGGGTGGACCGGGGAGCTGTTTTTT. Protein sequence: CASSVDRGWTGELFF.

The chain links TRBV7-9 to TRBJ2-2, with D perhaps matching TRBD2 (7 bases). The CDR3 is 17 residues long. V was cut by 3 bases and J by 6 bases, with 20 bases left in between. Germline V gives CDR1 SEHNR, CDR2 FQNEAQ (reference sequence). This CDR3 reads CASSLSLTAGGPGELFF. Here the CDR3 DNA reads TGTGCCAGCAGCTTGTCTTTGACAGCCGGGGGGCCCGGGGAGCTGTTTTTT.

The sample holds one count of this clone. The chain joins TRBV11-2 to TRBJ2-2; maybe TRBD2 (5 bases). The CDR3 loop spans 16 amino acids. Trimming stripped 6 bases from V and 3 bases from J, with 17 bases between. CDR1 is SGHAT and CDR2 is FQNNGV in the germline V gene. The CDR3 protein is CASSSSSVRHTGELFF. CDR3 DNA sequence: TGTGCCAGCAGTTCCAGTAGCGTCCGGCACACCGGGGAGCTGTTTTTT. Full variable domain (missing parts from reference TRBV11-2 and TRBJ2-2): EAGVAQSPRYKIIEKRQSVAFWCNPISGHATLYWYQQILGQGPKLLIQFQNNGVVDDSQLPKDRFSAERLKGVDSTLKIQPAKLEDSAVYLCASSSSSVRHTGELFFGEGSRLTVL.